These 20 T cell receptor beta chains share one sample of origin, sequenced in a study of response to subunit inactivated influenza vaccine. TCRdb re-derived calls from the RT-PCR reads in MiXCR, one entry per CDR3 protein. This sample has some 500,000 distinct CDR3 sequences, with 25% found just once. The sample was CD4+ T cells sorted from PBMCs, taken around 5 days after vaccination. These receptors were taken from a man aged 45-60 years who received an inactivated influenza vaccine.

This clonotype was detected a few times. The chain combines TRBV6-1 with TRBJ2-7; D is perhaps TRBD2 (6 bases). CDR3 length equals 15 residues. Trimming left V 10 bases short and J 0 bases short, with 19 bases between. Germline assignment: CDR1 MNHNS and CDR2 SASEGT. CDR3 loop: CATVSAGQSSYEQYF. The DNA for the CDR3 is TGTGCCACCGTGAGTGCGGGGCAGAGCTCCTACGAGCAGTACTTC.

Only a few counts were recorded for this clonotype. The CDR3 region has the DNA TGTGCCAGCGGATGGGACAGAAGCTCCTACGAGCAGTACTTC. It codes for CASGWDRSSYEQYF. The chain combines TRBV6-1 with TRBJ2-7; 7 bases agree with TRBD1. V gave up 8 bases and J gave up 0 bases; unmatched junction bases: 7. The CDR3 consists of 14 residues. Germline V gene data show CDR1 as MNHNS and CDR2 as SASEGT.

This clonotype was picked up a small number of times. The V call is TRBV6-5, the J call TRBJ2-7, with 9 bases matching TRBD2. Germline values: CDR1 MNHEY, CDR2 SVGAGI. With V trimmed by 0 bases and J by 7 bases, 10 bases remained unmatched. The CDR3 runs 16 residues. The CDR3 DNA reads as TGTGCCAGCAGTTACTCGATGGCGGGAGGGCCTCGAGAGCAGTACTTC. The encoded protein is CASSYSMAGGPREQYF.

This clonotype was picked up a small number of times. The CDR3 here is CASSVVWGGGAPDTQYF. CDR3 sequence (DNA): TGTGCCAGCAGCGTAGTTTGGGGCGGGGGGGCCCCAGATACGCAGTATTTT. This chain uses TRBV9 with TRBJ2-3, with 9 bases aligning to TRBD2. This CDR3 is 17 amino acids long. Germline values: CDR1 SGDLS, CDR2 YYNGEE. V lost 0 bases and J lost 4; bases outside the gene matches: 9.

The V gene is TRBV6-2 or TRBV6-3, the J gene TRBJ2-7; D ambiguous. V was clipped by 6 bases and J by 0 bases, with 6 bases between them. Germline CDR1 is MNHEY and CDR2 is SVGEGT. There are 12 residues in the CDR3. The CDR3 DNA reads TGTGCCAGCAGGGTAGTCTCCTACGAGCAGTACTTC. Translated, it gives CASRVVSYEQYF.

The chain carries TRBV5-4 and TRBJ2-7; 12 bases align to TRBD1. There are 14 residues in the CDR3. Germline loops: CDR1 SGHNT, CDR2 YYREEE (reference sequence). The junction had 6 bases not matched to a gene; V was cut back by 4 bases and J by 7 bases. The CDR3 protein is CASSRRDRGREQYF. The CDR3 DNA sequence: TGTGCCAGCAGCCGCCGGGACAGGGGGCGTGAGCAGTACTTC.

V usage is TRBV5-1 and J usage is TRBJ2-5; 13 bases match TRBD2. Trimming cost V 4 bases and J 5 bases; bases outside gene matches: 8. Germline V gene data show CDR1 as SGHRS and CDR2 as YFSETQ. This CDR3 has 16 residues. CDR3 bases: TGCGCCAGCAGCCCACTAGCGGGAGGGCTCTCGGAGACCCAGTACTTC. Translating gives CASSPLAGGLSETQYF.

The sample holds a few counts of this clonotype. The chain combines TRBV4-1 with TRBJ2-5; the match to TRBD1 covers 9 bases. V was pared by 0 bases and J by 5 bases, with 22 bases of the junction left unmatched. Per the germline V gene, CDR1 is MGHRA and CDR2 is YSYEKL. This CDR3 is 21 amino acids long. The CDR3 sequence: CASSQEDAGQGEFWIVETQYF. The CDR3 region has the DNA TGCGCCAGCAGCCAAGAAGATGCGGGACAGGGAGAATTTTGGATTGTGGAGACCCAGTACTTC.

This clonotype has just a few counts. CDR3 protein: CSVAGWGVRSLGNEQFF. CDR3 DNA sequence: TGCAGCGTTGCGGGCTGGGGGGTTAGGAGTCTAGGCAATGAGCAGTTCTTC. The chain uses TRBV29-1 and TRBJ2-1, with a tentative D call TRBD2 (6 bases). The germline V and J ends were trimmed by 4 bases and 6 bases, with 25 bases remaining between them. Germline CDR1 and CDR2: SQVTM and ANQGSEA. The CDR3 is made up of 17 amino acids.

This clonotype has a handful of counts. The chain combines TRBV12-3 or TRBV12-4 with TRBJ1-2, with a tentative D call TRBD1 (5 bases). Trimming shortened V by 6 bases and J by 4 bases, and 15 bases separated the two germline ends. CDR3 length equals 14 residues. The CDR3 DNA follows: TGTGCCAGCAGCCCAACAGGATCCCGCTATGGCTACACCTTC. It encodes CASSPTGSRYGYTF.

Written as DNA, the CDR3 is TGTGCCAGCAGTGGACGACAGGGGCAGCTAGCCAAAAACATTCAGTACTTC. Translated: CASSGRQGQLAKNIQYF. The chain combines TRBV12-3 or TRBV12-4 with TRBJ2-4; TRBD1 aligns across 8 bases. V trimming: 5 bases; J trimming: 0 bases; junction bases outside the gene matches: 9. The CDR3 loop spans 17 amino acids.

This clonotype was counted many times. The chain employs TRBV12-3 or TRBV12-4 and TRBJ2-1, with 7 bases lining up with TRBD1. J gave up 8 bases and V 6 bases, and 10 bases lay outside the gene matches. CDR3 length: 14 residues. CDR3 in amino acids: CASRSRQGMDEQFF. The DNA of the CDR3 is TGTGCCAGCAGGTCCAGACAGGGTATGGATGAGCAGTTCTTC.

This clonotype was detected only a few times. The V and J genes are TRBV18 and TRBJ2-5, with D possibly matching TRBD1 (5 bases). Trimming stripped 1 base from V and 2 bases from J, with 8 bases between. The CDR3 spans 14 residues. CDR1 KGHSH and CDR2 LQKENI come from the germline V gene. The CDR3 loop is CASSPLGPQETQYF. CDR3 DNA: TGTGCCAGCTCACCACTGGGGCCGCAAGAGACCCAGTACTTC.

J is TRBJ1-2 and V is TRBV5-1; 9 positions agree with TRBD1. This CDR3 region has 13 residues. Germline-derived CDR1 and CDR2 are SGHRS and YFSETQ. The V and J ends lost 4 bases and 7 bases, in that order; junction bases with no gene match: 5. DNA of the CDR3: TGCGCCAGCAGCCCGCTGACAGGGGGTGGCTACACCTTC. Its protein is CASSPLTGGGYTF.

In this sample, this clonotype turned up a few times. This chain joins TRBV3-1 and TRBJ2-5; 7 bases are a match to TRBD1. J gave up 5 bases and V 5 bases, and 11 bases lay outside the gene matches. Germline V gene data show CDR1 as LGHDT and CDR2 as YNNKEL (reference sequence). The CDR3 has 15 amino acids. As DNA, the CDR3 is TGTGCCAGCAGCTATTCGACAGGGTACAGGGAGACCCAGTACTTC. This codes for CASSYSTGYRETQYF.

The chain employs TRBV3-1 and TRBJ1-2; 9 bases line up with TRBD1. Germline values: CDR1 LGHDT, CDR2 YNNKEL (reference sequence). This CDR3 region has 15 residues. The trim removed 4 bases at V and 3 bases at J, leaving 6 bases unmatched. CDR3 in amino acids: CASSPNRGLYYGYTF. The DNA for the CDR3 is TGTGCCAGCAGCCCGAACAGGGGGCTTTACTATGGCTACACCTTC.

In its sample, this clonotype was seen a few times. The chain joins TRBV9 to TRBJ2-1, with TRBD1 matching over 10 bases. This CDR3 has 16 amino acids. J was trimmed by 3 bases and V by 2 bases; bases with no gene match: 5. In germline, CDR1 is SGDLS, CDR2 YYNGEE. In nucleotides, the CDR3 is TGTGCCAGCAGCGTCGTCGGGACAGGGGTCTACAATGAGCAGTTCTTC. Protein sequence: CASSVVGTGVYNEQFF.

J is TRBJ1-5 and V is TRBV27; the D is unclear. The CDR3 runs 15 residues. V shed 0 bases and J shed 9 bases, with 15 bases lying between them. Germline V gene data show CDR1 as MNHEY and CDR2 as SMNVEV (reference sequence). This chain's CDR3 is CASSLSWSAWVPQHF. The CDR3, as DNA: TGTGCCAGCAGTTTATCGTGGAGCGCGTGGGTGCCCCAGCATTTT.

Only a few counts were recorded for this clonotype. The genes are TRBV7-2 and TRBJ2-7; 13 bases map to TRBD2. CDR3 length: 16 residues. Per germline, CDR1 SGHTA and CDR2 FQGNSA. J was trimmed by 6 bases and V by 2 bases; bases with no gene match: 7. The CDR3 sequence is CASSLRLAGGYREQYF. The DNA of the CDR3 is TGTGCCAGCAGCTTAAGACTAGCGGGAGGCTACCGCGAGCAGTACTTC.

Here the CDR3 DNA reads TGTGCCAGCAGCTTAGTTGCGCCCACCGGGGAGCTGTTTTTT. Protein: CASSLVAPTGELFF. This chain uses TRBV7-2 with TRBJ2-2; D remains ambiguous. Germline values: CDR1 SGHTA, CDR2 FQGNSA. V was clipped by 1 base and J by 4 bases, with 7 bases between them. This CDR3 has 14 amino acids.